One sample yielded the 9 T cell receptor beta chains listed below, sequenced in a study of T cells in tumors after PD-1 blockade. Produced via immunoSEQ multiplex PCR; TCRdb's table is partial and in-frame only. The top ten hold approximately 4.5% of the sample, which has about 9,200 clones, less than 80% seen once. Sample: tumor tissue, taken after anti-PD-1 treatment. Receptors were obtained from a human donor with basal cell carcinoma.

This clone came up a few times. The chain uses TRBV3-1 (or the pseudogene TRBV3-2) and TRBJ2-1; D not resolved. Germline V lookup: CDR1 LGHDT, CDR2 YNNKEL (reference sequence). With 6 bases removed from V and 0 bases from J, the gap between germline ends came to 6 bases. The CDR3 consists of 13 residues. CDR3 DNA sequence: TGTGCCAGCAGGGGCATCTCCTACAATGAGCAGTTCTTC. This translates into CASRGISYNEQFF.

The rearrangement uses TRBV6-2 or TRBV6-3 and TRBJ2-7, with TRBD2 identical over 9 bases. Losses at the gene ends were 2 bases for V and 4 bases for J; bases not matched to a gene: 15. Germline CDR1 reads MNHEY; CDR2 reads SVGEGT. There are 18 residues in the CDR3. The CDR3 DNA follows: TGTGCCAGCAGTTACCCGAGGAGGCTAGCGGGGAAAGGGTACGAGCAGTACTTC. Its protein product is CASSYPRRLAGKGYEQYF.

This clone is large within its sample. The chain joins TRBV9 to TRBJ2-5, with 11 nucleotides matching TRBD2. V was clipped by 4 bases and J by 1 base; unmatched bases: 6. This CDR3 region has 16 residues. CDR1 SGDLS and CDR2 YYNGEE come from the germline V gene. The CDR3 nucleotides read TGTGCCAGCAGCCTTCGACTAGCGGGGAGCCAAGAGACCCAGTACTTC. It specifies CASSLRLAGSQETQYF.

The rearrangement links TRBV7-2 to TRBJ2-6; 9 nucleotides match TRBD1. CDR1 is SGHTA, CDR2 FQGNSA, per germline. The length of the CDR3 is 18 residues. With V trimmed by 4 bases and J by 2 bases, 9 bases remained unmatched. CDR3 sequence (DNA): TGTGCCAGCAGCTCGCCGGGACAGGGTTTGGCTGGGGCCAACGTCCTGACTTTC. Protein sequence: CASSSPGQGLAGANVLTF.

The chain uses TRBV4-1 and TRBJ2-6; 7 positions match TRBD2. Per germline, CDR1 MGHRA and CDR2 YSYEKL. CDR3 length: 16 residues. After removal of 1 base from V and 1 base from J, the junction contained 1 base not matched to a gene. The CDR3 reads CASSQGEGSGANVLTF. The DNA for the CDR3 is TGCGCCAGCAGCCAAGGGGAGGGGTCTGGGGCCAACGTCCTGACTTTC.

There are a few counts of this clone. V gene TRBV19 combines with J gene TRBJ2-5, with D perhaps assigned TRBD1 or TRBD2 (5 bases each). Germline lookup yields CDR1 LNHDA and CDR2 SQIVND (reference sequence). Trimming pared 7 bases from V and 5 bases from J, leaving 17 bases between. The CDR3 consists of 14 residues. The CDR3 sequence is CASKGQGVWETQYF. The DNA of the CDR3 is TGTGCCAGTAAGGGTCAGGGAGTGTGGGAGACCCAGTACTTC.

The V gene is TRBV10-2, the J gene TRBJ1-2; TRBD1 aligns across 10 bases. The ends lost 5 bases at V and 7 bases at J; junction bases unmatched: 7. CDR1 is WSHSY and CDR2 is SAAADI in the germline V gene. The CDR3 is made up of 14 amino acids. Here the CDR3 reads CASSPGTGVGGYTF. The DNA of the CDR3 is TGCGCCAGCAGTCCCGGGACAGGGGTTGGTGGCTACACCTTC.

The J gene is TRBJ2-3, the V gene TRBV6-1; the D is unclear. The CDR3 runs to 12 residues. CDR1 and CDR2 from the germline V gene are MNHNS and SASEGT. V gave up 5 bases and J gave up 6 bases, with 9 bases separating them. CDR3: CASSYLEDTQYF. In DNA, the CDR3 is TGTGCCAGCAGTTATCTGGAGGATACGCAGTATTTT.

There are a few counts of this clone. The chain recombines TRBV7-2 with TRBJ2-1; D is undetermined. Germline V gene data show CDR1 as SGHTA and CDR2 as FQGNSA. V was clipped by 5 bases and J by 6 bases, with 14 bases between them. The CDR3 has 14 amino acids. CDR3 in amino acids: CASSASLVGNEQFF. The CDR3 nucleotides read TGTGCCAGCAGCGCAAGCCTAGTGGGCAATGAGCAGTTCTTC.